The T cell receptor beta chain described here comes from a study of T cell responses to AZD1222 COVID-19 vaccine. Study conclusions and caveats: Nearly half of spike-specific TCRs reportedly go after variant regions that carry no mutations. Among the donors, most were white British and more were female, and clonal diversity was possibly underestimated.

Sequenced by immunoSEQ multiplex PCR; TCRdb stores in-frame clones only, minus some. The data contain some 180,000 clones, 90% of them seen just once; the ten biggest clones take up roughly 6.5%. Of note for this clone: Its specificity is unknown.

The CDR3 length is 15 residues. The germline V and J ends were trimmed by 0 bases and 1 base, with 9 bases remaining between them. Germline V CDR1 and CDR2: LNHNV, YYDKDF (reference sequence). V and J are TRBV15 and TRBJ1-2; no definite D call. This TCR was recovered from an adult in good health. This specimen was peripheral blood, taken on day 0 of AZD1222 vaccination. The CDR3 DNA sequence: TGTGCCACCAGCAGAGATCGAGCTGTTAACTATGGCTACACCTTC. Amino acid sequence: CATSRDRAVNYGYTF.